Sequencing of this T cell receptor beta chain was carried out in a study of CD8 T cells in ankylosing spondylitis. This clonotype was seen ten or more times. Germline CDR1 and CDR2: SEHNR and FQNEAQ (reference sequence). Trimming removed 2 bases from V and 6 bases from J; junction bases left unmatched: 7. The CDR3 sequence is 16 residues long. TCRdb re-derived calls from the 5' RACE reads in MiXCR, one entry per CDR3 protein. The repertoire includes roughly 250,000 distinct CDR3 sequences, approximately 9% of them detected once, and 6.5% to 7% sits in the top ten. This sequence originates from a male donor with ankylosing spondylitis or in good health (not recorded which). The specimen was blood, either unsorted or a sorted T cell fraction (not recorded which). The rearrangement links TRBV7-9 to TRBJ2-1; 10 nucleotides agree with TRBD1. CDR3 sequence: CASSLLGTGDINEQFF. The CDR3 DNA reads TGTGCCAGCAGCTTATTGGGGACAGGGGATATCAATGAGCAGTTCTTC.